This entry lists 20 T cell receptor beta chains sequenced from one sample in a study of blood T cells in healthy people across ages. Using a J-beta primer mix together with a sample-barcoded 5' primer, a second PCR was run for roughly 6 to 11 cycles. TCRdb itself ran the 5' RACE reads through MiXCR, one entry per CDR3 protein. The sample comprises about 680,000 distinct CDR3 sequences, roughly 49% of which are singletons, and around a third rests with the top ten. Material for sequencing was blood. The receptor set was obtained from a woman in her fifties or sixties in good health.

The chain carries TRBV5-1 and TRBJ1-5; 9 positions agree with TRBD1. J was trimmed by 5 bases and V by 3 bases; bases with no gene match: 3. CDR1 and CDR2 (germline): SGHRS, YFSETQ. The CDR3 is 14 residues long. Here the CDR3 DNA reads TGCGCCAGCAGCTCCGGGACAGGGCATCAGCCCCAGCATTTT. This encodes CASSSGTGHQPQHF.

The chain couples TRBV30 to TRBJ2-5, with 10 bases identical to TRBD2. The J segment lost 4 bases and the V segment lost 1 base, leaving 0 bases of the junction unmatched. In germline, CDR1 is GTSNPN, CDR2 SVGIG (reference sequence). This CDR3 has 13 amino acids. The CDR3 sequence: CAWSGLAGETQYF. In nucleotides, the CDR3 is TGTGCCTGGAGTGGACTAGCGGGAGAGACCCAGTACTTC.

The CDR3 spells CAISGGLSGYEQYF. In DNA form, the CDR3 reads TGTGCCATCAGCGGGGGACTCTCGGGCTACGAGCAGTACTTC. J is TRBJ2-7 and V is TRBV10-3, with a weak D call TRBD2 (6 bases). CDR3 length: 14 residues. In germline, CDR1 is ENHRY, CDR2 SYGVKD. Deletions cut 6 bases from V and 3 bases from J, with 15 bases between.

This chain joins TRBV5-6 and TRBJ2-7; TRBD1 aligns across 8 bases. Germline loops: CDR1 SGHDT, CDR2 YYEEEE. This CDR3 is 16 amino acids long. J lost 4 bases, V lost 4 bases, and 13 bases had no gene match. The CDR3 bases are TGTGCCAGCAGCGTGTGGGCCTGGACAGGGAGTTACGAGCAGTACTTC. Translated: CASSVWAWTGSYEQYF.

This chain joins TRBV20-1 and TRBJ1-2; 11 positions agree with TRBD1. The J segment lost 4 bases and the V segment lost 2 bases, leaving 9 bases of the junction unmatched. The CDR3 loop spans 16 amino acids. The germline V gene encodes CDR1 DFQATT and CDR2 SNEGSKA (reference sequence). The CDR3 DNA sequence: TGCAGTGCTAGAAGTGGACAGGGGGCGTCACGCTATGGCTACACCTTC. Amino acid sequence: CSARSGQGASRYGYTF.

This clonotype was detected only a few times. The chain links TRBV20-1 to TRBJ2-7; possibly TRBD1 for D (6 bases). The J call is in doubt because the DNA end fits TRBJ2-5 better. Germline CDR1 DFQATT, CDR2 SNEGSKA (reference sequence). This CDR3 comprises 15 residues. In DNA, the CDR3 is TGCAGTGCTACAGTAGCCTCCCTTTCCAGGGGGACCCAGTACTTC. Translating it yields CSATVASLSRGTQYF.

This clonotype was counted a few times. The V gene is TRBV4-3, the J gene TRBJ1-6; no clear D gene. Deletions cut 3 bases from V and 9 bases from J, with 15 bases between. CDR3 length: 15 amino acids. Germline CDR1 reads LGHNA; CDR2 reads YSLEER. The CDR3: CASSQTRRETSPLHF. Here the CDR3 DNA reads TGCGCCAGCAGCCAGACAAGACGGGAGACTTCACCCCTCCACTTT.

This clonotype was seen only once. The chain carries TRBV2 and TRBJ2-7; 9 bases fit TRBD1. This CDR3 has 15 amino acids. V dropped 4 bases and J dropped 1; count of bases not matched to a gene: 5. The V gene's germline CDR1 is SNHLY and CDR2 FYNNEI. The CDR3 DNA is TGTGCCAGCAGTGGGGTCGGGACAGGGTCCTACGAGCAGTACTTC. It translates to CASSGVGTGSYEQYF.

The rearrangement links TRBV5-1 to TRBJ2-5; no clear D gene. Trimming cost V 0 bases and J 2 bases, with 8 bases left between them. CDR3 length: 14 amino acids. The germline gives CDR1 SGHRS, CDR2 YFSETQ. CDR3 in DNA: TGCGCCAGCAGCTTGGTGGCAGTTCAAGAGACCCAGTACTTC. This sequence encodes CASSLVAVQETQYF.

The table lists this clonotype with many counts. This chain joins TRBV29-1 and TRBJ1-2, with TRBD1 identical over 10 bases. Trimming took 6 bases from V and 8 from J; bases not matched to a gene: 6. CDR1 and CDR2 from the germline V gene are SQVTM and ANQGSEA. The CDR3 spans 12 residues. In DNA form, the CDR3 reads TGCAGCGTCGCGGGACAGGGGAAAGGCTACACCTTC. It yields the protein CSVAGQGKGYTF.

The rearrangement uses TRBV15 and TRBJ2-1, with 7 bases aligning to TRBD2. Germline trimming cut 1 base from V and 9 bases from J; bases unmatched to any gene: 9. This CDR3 region has 15 residues. Germline values: CDR1 LNHNV, CDR2 YYDKDF (reference sequence). Here the CDR3 DNA reads TGTGCCACCAGCAGAGGAGGGAGGGCCTTCACTGAGCAGTTCTTC. Translated: CATSRGGRAFTEQFF.

This clonotype has just a few counts. The chain combines TRBV20-1 with TRBJ2-7; 7 nucleotides match TRBD1. Germline V gene lookup returns CDR1 DFQATT and CDR2 SNEGSKA (reference sequence). CDR3 length: 13 amino acids. V lost 6 bases and J lost 3; bases outside the gene matches: 8. CDR3 in amino acids: CSADGQVLYEQYF. The DNA of the CDR3 is TGCAGTGCGGACGGACAGGTTCTCTACGAGCAGTACTTC.

This clonotype was recorded a few times. The chain uses TRBV20-1 and TRBJ1-6; D is uncertain. The CDR3 runs to 16 residues. CDR1 and CDR2 (germline): DFQATT, SNEGSKA (reference sequence). The V end lost 0 bases, the J end lost 8 bases, and 17 bases lay between the germline ends. CDR3 amino acids: CSARDYGVRVDSPLHF. In nucleotides, the CDR3 is TGCAGTGCTAGAGATTACGGGGTTCGGGTGGATTCACCCCTCCACTTT.

This clonotype has just one count. This chain uses TRBV20-1 with TRBJ1-5, with TRBD1 as a possible D gene (5 bases). Trimming pared 3 bases from V and 1 base from J, leaving 10 bases between. CDR1 and CDR2 (germline): DFQATT, SNEGSKA (reference sequence). The CDR3 runs 14 residues. DNA for the CDR3: TGCAGTGCTAGGGGGGGTACAAGCAATCAGCCCCAGCATTTT. Amino acids: CSARGGTSNQPQHF.

This clonotype was seen a handful of times. V and J are TRBV11-2 and TRBJ1-4; D is unresolved. The germline V and J ends were trimmed by 5 bases and 0 bases, with 10 bases remaining between them. In germline, CDR1 is SGHAT, CDR2 FQNNGV. The length of the CDR3 is 15 residues. The DNA for the CDR3 is TGTGCCAGCAGCCGGCAACCAGCAACTAATGAAAAACTGTTTTTT. The encoded protein is CASSRQPATNEKLFF. Together with reference TRBV11-2 and TRBJ1-4, the CDR3 gives the full variable domain: EAGVAQSPRYKIIEKRQSVAFWCNPISGHATLYWYQQILGQGPKLLIQFQNNGVVDDSQLPKDRFSAERLKGVDSTLKIQPAKLEDSAVYLCASSRQPATNEKLFFGSGTQLSVL.

This sequence joins TRBV5-5 and TRBJ2-1, with D perhaps matching TRBD1 or TRBD2 (6 bases each). The tail of the sequence fits TRBJ2-7 better, so the J call may be wrong. The CDR3 extends over 15 amino acids. CDR1 is SGHKS and CDR2 is YYEKEE in the germline V gene (reference sequence). Here the CDR3 DNA reads TGTGCCAGCAGCTCACTTCCGGGGGCCGAGAATGAGCAGTACTTC. It encodes CASSSLPGAENEQYF.

In this sample, this clonotype turned up a few times. The chain joins TRBV12-3 or TRBV12-4 to TRBJ2-7, with 9 bases aligning to TRBD2. The trim removed 3 bases at V and 4 bases at J, leaving 7 bases unmatched. The length of the CDR3 is 15 residues. CDR3 DNA sequence: TGTGCCAGCAGTTTCTTGGCGGGAGGGCTATACGAGCAGTACTTC. This sequence encodes CASSFLAGGLYEQYF.

V and J are TRBV20-1 and TRBJ1-1; unclear D gene. Trimming removed 7 bases from V and 1 base from J, with 7 bases in between. CDR3 length: 11 residues. Germline assignment: CDR1 DFQATT and CDR2 SNEGSKA (reference sequence). CDR3: CSGLWNTEAFF. The CDR3 DNA follows: TGCAGTGGACTGTGGAACACTGAAGCTTTCTTT.

This clonotype turned up a few times. V and J are TRBV20-1 and TRBJ2-3; weak D call: TRBD2 (6 bases). Germline V CDR1 and CDR2: DFQATT, SNEGSKA (reference sequence). V gave up 4 bases and J gave up 0 bases, with 11 bases separating them. The CDR3 runs to 14 residues. DNA for the CDR3: TGCAGTGCTAAGCTAGCGTACAGCACAGATACGCAGTATTTT. It codes for CSAKLAYSTDTQYF.

This clonotype has just one count. An end of the junction differs from the germline gene, which may be a read error. The chain combines TRBV7-9 with TRBJ2-7; 7 bases fit TRBD1. The CDR3 spans 16 residues. Per germline, CDR1 SEHNR and CDR2 FQNEAQ (reference sequence). CDR3 region: CSSSLETGRYSYEQYF. In nucleotides, the CDR3 is TGTTCCAGCAGCTTAGAGACAGGGCGCTACTCCTACGAGCAGTACTTC.